This T cell receptor beta chain was sequenced for a study of cytomegalovirus exposure and HLA in healthy donors. Notes on the study in general: According to a later analysis, TCR clusters from the first cohort tended to co-occur in the 120 or so validation repertoires. Testing in vitro showed three CMV-associated chains specific for CMV antigens.

Germline CDR1 and CDR2: SGHRS and YFSETQ. This CDR3 contains 13 residues. With 2 bases removed from V and 6 bases from J, the gap between germline ends came to 12 bases. Assay used: immunoSEQ multiplex PCR; TCRdb lists only in-frame clones, some missing. The sample shows around 130,000 clones, roughly 90% of them seen only once. The donors were part of the validation cohort of 95 to 150 subjects. That cohort was separate from the first cohort, which comprised fewer than 800 subjects. A remark on this clone: The antigen remains unidentified.

The sequence came from a man between 25 and 39 years old in good health and CMV-seronegative. The sequencing sample was made of PBMCs. The V gene is TRBV5-1, the J gene TRBJ2-7; the D gene is possibly TRBD1 (6 bases). The CDR3 reads CASSLTGLGEQYF. The CDR3 nucleotides are TGCGCCAGCAGCTTAACAGGGCTGGGCGAGCAGTACTTC.